These 23 T cell receptor beta chains share one sample of origin, sequenced in a study of blood T cell repertoires in COVID-19. Assay used: immunoSEQ multiplex PCR; TCRdb lists only in-frame clones, some missing. The data contain approximately 360,000 clones, roughly 90% of them singletons. Sequenced input: peripheral blood. These receptors all come from a man aged 40-50 years with acute or convalescent COVID-19.

This clone was detected once. The chain couples TRBV28 to TRBJ1-1; the D is unclear. With 2 bases removed from V and 5 bases from J, the gap between germline ends came to 9 bases. This CDR3 is built from 13 residues. In germline, CDR1 is MDHEN, CDR2 SYDVKM. CDR3 sequence reads: CASSLGRGTEAFF. CDR3 bases: TGTGCCAGCAGTTTAGGTCGCGGAACTGAAGCTTTCTTT.

The rearrangement joins TRBV13 to TRBJ1-2; 8 bases map to TRBD1. V lost 4 bases, J lost 6 bases, and 7 bases stayed unmatched. Germline lookup yields CDR1 PRHDT and CDR2 FYEKMQ (reference sequence). The CDR3 totals 14 residues. CDR3 nucleotides: TGTGCCAGCAGCTACATCACAGGGGGAAATGGCTACACCTTC. It is translated as CASSYITGGNGYTF.

The J gene is TRBJ2-7, the V gene TRBV4-2; 9 nucleotides line up with TRBD1. CDR1 and CDR2 (germline): LGHNA, YNFKEQ. There are 15 residues in the CDR3. V dropped 3 bases and J dropped 3; count of bases not matched to a gene: 6. CDR3 protein: CASSQGPTGGYEQYF. CDR3 DNA: TGTGCCAGCAGCCAGGGTCCGACAGGGGGCTACGAGCAGTACTTC.

The chain links TRBV9 to TRBJ1-2, with D perhaps matching TRBD1 (5 bases). Germline CDR1 SGDLS, CDR2 YYNGEE. V lost 0 bases and J 6 bases, leaving 15 bases between the germline ends. The CDR3 is made up of 15 amino acids. CDR3 sequence: CASSVDLTGPDGYTF. In DNA, the CDR3 is TGTGCCAGCAGCGTAGACTTAACAGGCCCTGATGGCTACACCTTC. Full variable domain (remainder filled in from reference TRBV9 and TRBJ1-2): DSGVTQTPKHLITATGQRVTLRCSPRSGDLSVYWYQQSLDQGLQFLIQYYNGEERAKGNILERFSAQQFPDLHSELNLSSLELGDSALYFCASSVDLTGPDGYTFGSGTRLTVV.

The chain employs TRBV7-9 and TRBJ2-7; 13 bases are shared with TRBD2. The V gene's germline CDR1 is SEHNR and CDR2 FQNEAQ (reference sequence). The CDR3 length is 15 residues. V lost 5 bases and J lost 3; bases outside the gene matches: 4. CDR3 residues: CASSRLAGGIYEQYF. DNA of the CDR3: TGTGCCAGCAGCAGACTAGCGGGAGGTATCTACGAGCAGTACTTC.

V and J are TRBV18 and TRBJ1-1, with 12 bases aligning to TRBD1. This CDR3 has 15 residues. The germline V gene encodes CDR1 KGHSH and CDR2 LQKENI. The junction had 7 bases not matched to a gene; V was cut back by 5 bases and J by 6 bases. The CDR3: CASSAGTGGLAEAFF. CDR3 DNA: TGTGCCAGCTCAGCAGGGACAGGGGGCTTAGCTGAAGCTTTCTTT. Full variable domain (outside the CDR3, taken from reference TRBV18 and TRBJ1-1): NAGVMQNPRHLVRRRGQEARLRCSPMKGHSHVYWYRQLPEEGLKFMVYLQKENIIDESGMPKERFSAEFPKEGPSILRIQQVVRGDSAAYFCASSAGTGGLAEAFFGQGTRLTVV.

V is TRBV11-3 and J is TRBJ2-1; TRBD1 matches 8 bases. The CDR3 is 16 residues long. Losses at the gene ends were 5 bases for V and 8 bases for J; bases not matched to a gene: 14. CDR1 is SGHNT and CDR2 is YENEEA in the germline V gene. CDR3 in DNA: TGTGCCAGCAGCCGTCAACCCGGACAGGGTTTCGATGAGCAGTTCTTC. This sequence encodes CASSRQPGQGFDEQFF.

This chain uses TRBV4-1 with TRBJ1-4; 8 bases line up with TRBD1. This CDR3 spans 13 amino acids. The germline gives CDR1 MGHRA, CDR2 YSYEKL. The trim removed 2 bases at V and 10 bases at J, leaving 3 bases unmatched. DNA of the CDR3: TGCGCCAGCAGCCAAACCGACAGGGGAAAACTGTTTTTT. Amino acids: CASSQTDRGKLFF.

The V and J genes are TRBV12-3 or TRBV12-4 and TRBJ1-1, with D possibly being TRBD1 (5 bases). The CDR3 is 13 amino acids. The V gene lost 8 bases and the J gene lost 5 bases, with 15 bases spanning the gap. CDR3 loop: CASARAQVTEAFF. CDR3 bases: TGTGCCAGCGCCAGGGCTCAGGTAACTGAAGCTTTCTTT.

This chain uses TRBV6-5 with TRBJ2-2; tentative D call: TRBD2 (6 bases). Germline lookup yields CDR1 MNHEY and CDR2 SVGAGI. V lost 7 bases, J lost 4 bases, and 10 bases lay in between. The CDR3 has 13 amino acids. CDR3 DNA sequence: TGTGCCAGCACCCTCGGGGGCACCGGGGAGCTGTTTTTT. It yields the protein CASTLGGTGELFF.

V and J are TRBV9 and TRBJ2-1; D perhaps matches TRBD2 (5 bases). The CDR3 spans 13 residues. Germline V gives CDR1 SGDLS, CDR2 YYNGEE. The ends were cut back, 3 bases at V and 2 bases at J, with 6 bases in the middle. CDR3 sequence: CASSGGTYNEQFF. The CDR3 region has the DNA TGTGCCAGCAGCGGAGGGACCTACAATGAGCAGTTCTTC. The variable domain in full, completed from reference TRBV9 and TRBJ2-1, reads DSGVTQTPKHLITATGQRVTLRCSPRSGDLSVYWYQQSLDQGLQFLIQYYNGEERAKGNILERFSAQQFPDLHSELNLSSLELGDSALYFCASSGGTYNEQFFGPGTRLTVL.

The chain has TRBV5-1 and TRBJ1-6, with a possible D match to TRBD1 (5 bases). V lost 1 base to trimming and J lost 7 bases, with 15 bases between them. Germline CDR1 SGHRS, CDR2 YFSETQ. The CDR3 sequence is 16 residues long. The CDR3, as DNA: TGCGCCAGCAGCTTGAATTCGGGGCGGGAAAATTCACCCCTCCACTTT. This codes for CASSLNSGRENSPLHF. The whole variable domain, filled in from reference TRBV5-1 and TRBJ1-6, reads KAGVTQTPRYLIKTRGQQVTLSCSPISGHRSVSWYQQTPGQGLQFLFEYFSETQRNKGNFPGRFSGRQFSNSRSEMNVSTLELGDSALYLCASSLNSGRENSPLHFGNGTRLTVT.

This chain connects TRBV7-8 to TRBJ2-7; 8 bases map to TRBD1. With V trimmed by 2 bases and J by 5 bases, 11 bases remained unmatched. This CDR3 has 16 amino acids. Germline V CDR1 and CDR2: SGHVS, FQNEAQ. The CDR3 DNA follows: TGTGCCAGCAGCTTACTGAGATTGACAGGGGTGAACGAGCAGTACTTC. Protein product: CASSLLRLTGVNEQYF. Drawing the rest from reference TRBV7-8 and TRBJ2-7, the complete variable domain is GAGVSQSPRYKVAKRGQDVALRCDPISGHVSLFWYQQALGQGPEFLTYFQNEAQLDKSGLPSDRFFAERPEGSVSTLKIQRTQQEDSAVYLCASSLLRLTGVNEQYFGPGTRLTVT.

J is TRBJ2-3 and V is TRBV6-1; a weak D match, TRBD2 (5 bases). Trimming removed 4 bases at V and 4 bases at J, with 24 bases between. CDR3 size: 18 residues. Germline V gene lookup returns CDR1 MNHNS and CDR2 SASEGT. The CDR3 DNA reads TGTGCCAGCAGTGTCGGACTCCGCGTTTGGACCGTCCCAGATACGCAGTATTTT. This gives the protein CASSVGLRVWTVPDTQYF.

This chain connects TRBV29-1 to TRBJ1-3; 8 nucleotides align to TRBD1. Trimming removed 4 bases from V and 2 bases from J; junction bases left unmatched: 4. The CDR3 runs to 14 residues. Germline loops: CDR1 SQVTM, CDR2 ANQGSEA. The DNA of the CDR3 is TGCAGCGTTGTGCAGGGGGCGGCTGGAAACACCATATATTTT. This sequence encodes CSVVQGAAGNTIYF.

The V call is TRBV29-1, the J call TRBJ1-2; TRBD1 matches 7 bases. J was trimmed by 6 bases and V by 2 bases; bases with no gene match: 3. CDR3 size: 12 residues. Germline loops: CDR1 SQVTM, CDR2 ANQGSEA. The CDR3 loop is CSVETGVDGYTF. In DNA, the CDR3 is TGCAGCGTTGAAACAGGGGTTGATGGCTACACCTTC.

V and J are TRBV15 and TRBJ1-5; D unclear. CDR1 and CDR2 (germline): LNHNV, YYDKDF (reference sequence). The length of the CDR3 is 17 residues. V was shortened by 4 bases and J by 2 bases, with 18 bases between the two germline ends. The CDR3, as DNA: TGTGCCACCAGCAACCCTACTGAGGTTTTTGGCAATCAGCCCCAGCATTTT. This translates into CATSNPTEVFGNQPQHF.

J is TRBJ2-4 and V is TRBV2; D might be TRBD2 (6 bases). Germline CDR1 SNHLY, CDR2 FYNNEI. This CDR3 region has 18 residues. With 3 bases removed from V and 0 bases from J, the gap between germline ends came to 18 bases. In nucleotides, the CDR3 is TGTGCCAGCAGTGAGCGGGGAGGAGGGCCGTTAGCCAAAAACATTCAGTACTTC. It yields the protein CASSERGGGPLAKNIQYF. The variable domain in full, with the rest retrieved from reference TRBV2 and TRBJ2-4, is EPEVTQTPSHQVTQMGQEVILRCVPISNHLYFYWYRQILGQKVEFLVSFYNNEISEKSEIFDDQFSVERPDGSNFTLKIRSTKLEDSAMYFCASSERGGGPLAKNIQYFGAGTRLSVL.

The genes are TRBV30 and TRBJ1-6; D may be TRBD1 (5 bases). Per the germline V gene, CDR1 is GTSNPN and CDR2 is SVGIG (reference sequence). The CDR3 is 13 amino acids. The germline V and J ends were trimmed by 1 base and 9 bases, with 10 bases remaining between them. The CDR3 region is CAWSEGMGSPLHF. In DNA form, the CDR3 reads TGTGCCTGGAGTGAGGGGATGGGTTCACCCCTCCACTTT.

The chain recombines TRBV4-1 with TRBJ2-5, with TRBD1 as a possible D gene (6 bases). V dropped 5 bases and J dropped 2 bases, with 12 bases sitting between them. The germline gives CDR1 MGHRA, CDR2 YSYEKL. This CDR3 region has 14 residues. The DNA of the CDR3 is TGCGCCAGCAGCAGAACAGGGCTGCAAGAGACCCAGTACTTC. This encodes CASSRTGLQETQYF.

CDR3 sequence: CASSPDGEENTQYF. The CDR3 DNA reads as TGTGCCAGCAGCCCCGACGGGGAGGAAAATACGCAGTATTTT. The V call is TRBV13, the J call TRBJ2-3; TRBD2 is a possible D gene (6 bases). Trimming took off 5 bases at V and 7 bases at J, with 16 bases between the two ends. The germline CDR1 and CDR2 sequences are PRHDT and FYEKMQ (reference sequence). The CDR3 consists of 14 residues.

This chain links TRBV19 with TRBJ2-3, with D possibly being TRBD2 (6 bases). The CDR3 length is 15 residues. Germline V gene data show CDR1 as LNHDA and CDR2 as SQIVND (reference sequence). Trimming removed 3 bases at V and 3 bases at J, with 13 bases between. CDR3 sequence reads: CASSMVGGQTDTQYF. The CDR3 DNA is TGTGCCAGTAGTATGGTCGGGGGTCAAACAGATACGCAGTATTTT.

The CDR3 sequence: CASRQGRTGELFF. CDR3 in DNA: TGTGCCAGCAGGCAGGGGCGCACCGGGGAGCTGTTTTTT. The chain recombines TRBV25-1 with TRBJ2-2, with D possibly matching TRBD1 (6 bases). The CDR3 spans 13 residues. Germline V gene lookup returns CDR1 MGHDK and CDR2 SYGVNS. V lost 6 bases to trimming and J lost 4 bases, with 9 bases between them.